This paragraph covers one TCR beta chain sequence. The method was immunoSEQ multiplex PCR; TCRdb's version includes in-frame clones alone and lacks a portion of them. The table lists about 280,000 clones, roughly 90% of them singletons, with about 8.5% in the top ten. The data originate from a study of blood T cell repertoires in COVID-19. Per the germline V gene, CDR1 is SGHDT and CDR2 is YYEEEE. The CDR3 has 15 residues. The V gene end was trimmed by 2 bases and the J gene end by 8 bases; junction bases not matched to a gene: 12. This sequence joins TRBV5-6 and TRBJ1-2; 7 bases fit TRBD1. The sequencing input was peripheral blood. The sequence came from a man aged 18 to 30 with active or convalescent COVID-19. CDR3 bases: TGTGCCAGCAGCTTTACCGGACAGGTGCTCGGGGGCTACACCTTC. Protein: CASSFTGQVLGGYTF.